The T cell receptor (beta chain) described here comes from a study of blood T cell repertoires in COVID-19. CDR3 length: 16 residues. V gave up 4 bases and J gave up 2 bases, with 17 bases separating them. Per germline, CDR1 GTSNPN and CDR2 SVGIG (reference sequence). Only in-frame clones appear in the TCRdb table, and some are missing; sequencing was by immunoSEQ multiplex PCR. This table holds about 180,000 clones, 70% to 90% found once. This sequence originates from an elderly woman with acute or convalescent COVID-19. The gene calls are TRBV30 and TRBJ1-4, with D maybe TRBD1 (6 bases). Sample: peripheral blood. The CDR3 DNA follows: TGTGCCTGGACCACCGCTACAGGGCTCACTAATGAAAAACTGTTTTTT. Protein: CAWTTATGLTNEKLFF.